The clone carrying this TCR beta chain rates as medium-sized. The CDR3 runs 17 residues. These data originate in a study of blood T cell repertoires in COVID-19. Clones were read by immunoSEQ multiplex PCR, and TCRdb kept only the in-frame ones, dropping some. The sample lists approximately 31,000 clones; 85% to 90% were seen once. The sample comprised peripheral blood. The origin of this receptor is a human donor with active COVID-19. The donor label of this sample is uncertain. The chain couples TRBV21-1 to TRBJ2-4; the table's D call TRBD2 went unverified against the DNA. TRBV21-1 is termed a pseudogene. The CDR3 coding sequence is TGTGCCAGCAGCAAAAGAGGGCCAGGACTAGCCAAAAACATTCAGTACTTC. It encodes CASSKRGPGLAKNIQYF.